The clone carrying this T cell receptor (beta chain) has ten or more counts. Each CDR3 protein is one row after TCRdb ran MiXCR on the 5' RACE reads. The sample lists about 5,500 distinct CDR3 sequences, approximately 3.9% seen once, with roughly an eighth in the top ten. Time point of the sample: sample taken at primary tumor resection. Donors were some 72 untreated early-stage non-small cell lung cancer patients. Unsorted whole RNA samples from tumor, nontumor lung or frozen PBMC were sequenced. This sample was taken from a study of spatial heterogeneity in lung cancer. As for the study in general: For the average unique TCR and UMI combination, more than eight occurrences appeared in raw reads.

Material: normal lung tissue next to the tumor, obtained at surgery. This TCR was sampled from a male donor with early-stage non-small cell lung cancer.

This chain's CDR3 is CASSQDAPIQETQYF. Here the CDR3 DNA reads TGTGCCAGCAGCCAAGATGCACCGATTCAAGAGACCCAGTACTTC. The chain uses TRBV3-1 and TRBJ2-5; D gene ambiguous. V was clipped by 0 bases and J by 2 bases, with 10 bases between them. Germline V gene lookup returns CDR1 LGHDT and CDR2 YNNKEL (reference sequence). This CDR3 is built from 15 residues.